Listed below are T cell receptor beta chains from one sample, sequenced in a study of T cell changes during pregnancy in multiple sclerosis. Assay used: immunoSEQ multiplex PCR; TCRdb lists only in-frame clones, some missing. The sample shows more than 35,000 clones, 94% of them seen only once. Specimen: CD4+ T cells from peripheral blood mononuclear cells, collected in the second trimester of pregnancy. These receptors all come from a female donor with multiple sclerosis, enrolled in a pregnancy study. CDR3s include the opening cysteine and the closing phenylalanine or tryptophan. Each record gives: V gene, J gene, clone size, D gene, CDR3 DNA, CDR3 protein. D genes are given only for firm matches. Size tells how often a clone was seen (once, few, many) or the class of an expanded clone, and some rows leave it out.

>TRBV5-1|TRBJ1-5|once|-
TGCGCCAGCAGCTTGGAGGGGGATAGCAATCAGCCCCAGCATTTT
CASSLEGDSNQPQHF
>TRBV4-2|TRBJ1-3|few|-
TGTGCCAGCAGCCAAGAAATTACTAGGAGAAACACCATATATTTT
CASSQEITRRNTIYF
>TRBV2|TRBJ2-1|-|TRBD1
TGTGCCAGCAGCGTTGACAGGGGGTACAATGAGCAGTTCTTC
CASSVDRGYNEQFF
>TRBV27|TRBJ2-7|-|TRBD2
TGTGCCAGCAGTTTAAAGCGGGAGAGCTCCTACGAGCAGTACTTC
CASSLKRESSYEQYF
>TRBV2|TRBJ2-1|-|-
TGTGCCAGCAGTCGGACTCCGGGCTCCTACAATGAGCAGTTCTTC
CASSRTPGSYNEQFF
>TRBV29-1|TRBJ1-4|-|TRBD1
TGCAGCGTTGAGAGGACAGGGGCTGGAAAACTGTTTTTT
CSVERTGAGKLFF
>TRBV16|TRBJ1-3|few|-
TGTGCCAGCAGCCAATCAGGCGGCATCTCTGGAAACACCATATATTTT
CASSQSGGISGNTIYF
>TRBV4-3|TRBJ1-2|-|-
TGCGCCAGCAGCCAAGATGCCCGGGGTCGAGGCTACACCTTC
CASSQDARGRGYTF
>TRBV30|TRBJ1-1|-|-
TGTGCCTGGAGCGCAACTCGAACCGACAGAGTCACTGAAGCTTTCTTT
CAWSATRTDRVTEAFF
>TRBV7-2|TRBJ2-1|-|-
TGTGCCAGCAGCCCGGTCAATGAGCAGTTCTTC
CASSPVNEQFF
>TRBV27|TRBJ2-2|-|TRBD2
TGTGCCAGCAGTTTCTGGGGGACTAGCGGTCTCACCGGGGAGCTGTTTTTT
CASSFWGTSGLTGELFF
>TRBV19|TRBJ1-6|few|TRBD1
TGTGCCAGTAGTATGGGACAGGGGTGGTCACCCCTCCACTTT
CASSMGQGWSPLHF
>TRBV7-9|TRBJ2-1|-|TRBD1
TGTGCCAGCAGCTTAGCGGGGACAGGGGGTAGGGGGGAGCAGTTCTTC
CASSLAGTGGRGEQFF
>TRBV10-3|TRBJ2-3|-|-
TGTGCCATCAGGAGAGAGCGAGGCGGGGATACGCAGTATTTT
CAIRRERGGDTQYF
>TRBV11-2|TRBJ1-1|-|-
TGTGCCAGCAGCTTTGGGACTGGAGGGCCTGAAGCTTTCTTT
CASSFGTGGPEAFF
>TRBV9|TRBJ1-6|once|-
TGTGCCAGCAGCGTAGGGGCAGTTAATTCACCCCTCCACTTT
CASSVGAVNSPLHF
>TRBV9|TRBJ1-6|-|-
TGTGCCAGCAGCGTTTACAGGGAGAATTCACCCCTCCACTTT
CASSVYRENSPLHF
>TRBV7-3|TRBJ2-5|-|TRBD2
TGTGCCAGCAGCGTGGGACTAGCGGAGGGGGAGACCCAGTACTTC
CASSVGLAEGETQYF
>TRBV29-1|TRBJ2-3|once|TRBD2
TGCAGCGTCCCGCCGGCCGGGACTAGCGGCACAGATACGCAGTATTTT
CSVPPAGTSGTDTQYF
>TRBV11-2|TRBJ2-1|-|-
TGTGCCAGCAGCTTAAGCTTCGTATACAATGAGCAGTTCTTC
CASSLSFVYNEQFF
>TRBV2|TRBJ1-2|-|-
TGTGCCAGCAGCGAGACAGGTTATGGCTACACCTTC
CASSETGYGYTF
>TRBV9|TRBJ2-3|-|-
TGTGCCAGCAGCTTCCGGAGCACAGATACGCAGTATTTT
CASSFRSTDTQYF
>TRBV30|TRBJ2-1|-|TRBD2
TGTGCCTGGGTCCCTGGGACAGGGGTCCTAGCGGGAGGGCCGCGGAGCTCCTACAATGAGCAGTTCTTC
CAWVPGTGVLAGGPRSSYNEQFF